These 20 T cell receptor beta chains share one sample of origin, sequenced in a study of shared clonotypes between healthy human individuals (dated by TCRdb to the early 2020s). For the CD8 naive samples, CD45RO-negative cells were positively selected for CCR7, yielding a CD45RA+CCR7+ population from which TemRA cells were excluded. Libraries were built with the immunoSEQ multiplex PCR assay. TCRdb provides this immuneACCESS table in a form limited to in-frame rearrangements. Some clones are lacking; in checked studies, under half of them reflect an unresolved V gene, and why the rest are absent is not known. Here the sample has 2 million to 2.5 million clones; about 95% occur a single time. The ten largest account for 1.1% of the sample. The sample consisted of naive CD8+ T cells sorted from blood. The cell subset or site label corresponds to: CD45RA+CCR7+. The source of these receptors is a man younger than 35 in good health.

The chain has TRBV4-1 and TRBJ2-1; 8 bases fit TRBD1. The J segment lost 7 bases and the V segment lost 0 bases, leaving 14 bases of the junction unmatched. The CDR3 is made up of 18 amino acids. Germline V gene sequence: CDR1 MGHRA, CDR2 YSYEKL. The CDR3 is CASSQDGVGDRWGNEQFF. The CDR3 nucleotides are TGCGCCAGCAGCCAAGATGGCGTCGGGGACAGGTGGGGAAATGAGCAGTTCTTC.

The rearrangement uses TRBV6-5 and TRBJ2-7; 8 nucleotides agree with TRBD2. With V trimmed by 1 base and J by 4 bases, 6 bases remained unmatched. Germline V lookup: CDR1 MNHEY, CDR2 SVGAGI. The CDR3 spans 15 residues. The CDR3 sequence: CASSYFGGGLYEQYF. In DNA, the CDR3 is TGTGCCAGCAGTTACTTCGGCGGGGGGTTATACGAGCAGTACTTC.

The chain joins TRBV7-8 to TRBJ2-1, with a possible D match to TRBD1 (6 bases). Trimming removed 6 bases at V and 9 bases at J, with 18 bases between. Germline loops: CDR1 SGHVS, CDR2 FQNEAQ. CDR3 length: 14 residues. Here the CDR3 reads CASSPGGLRGEQFF. The CDR3, as DNA: TGTGCCAGCAGTCCCGGCGGGCTCAGGGGTGAGCAGTTCTTC.

This chain uses TRBV5-4 with TRBJ2-7; TRBD2 might be the D (6 bases). Trimming removed 0 bases from V and 0 bases from J, with 10 bases in between. Germline assignment: CDR1 SGHNT and CDR2 YYREEE (reference sequence). This CDR3 spans 15 amino acids. CDR3 protein: CASSLGMGGSYEQYF. Here the CDR3 DNA reads TGTGCCAGCAGCTTGGGAATGGGGGGCTCCTACGAGCAGTACTTC. The full variable domain, rest sourced from reference TRBV5-4 and TRBJ2-7, is ETGVTQSPTHLIKTRGQQVTLRCSSQSGHNTVSWYQQALGQGPQFIFQYYREEENGRGNFPPRFSGLQFPNYSSELNVNALELDDSALYLCASSLGMGGSYEQYFGPGTRLTVT.

V gene TRBV7-9 combines with J gene TRBJ1-2; 9 bases are shared with TRBD1. Germline V gene lookup returns CDR1 SEHNR and CDR2 FQNEAQ (reference sequence). Trimming removed 5 bases from V and 6 bases from J; junction bases left unmatched: 13. This CDR3 has 16 amino acids. CDR3 sequence reads: CASSPPAGTGMDGYTF. For the CDR3, the DNA is TGTGCCAGCAGCCCCCCAGCCGGGACAGGGATGGATGGCTACACCTTC. Supplemented by reference TRBV7-9 and TRBJ1-2, the full variable domain reads DTGVSQNPRHKITKRGQNVTFRCDPISEHNRLYWYRQTLGQGPEFLTYFQNEAQLEKSRLLSDRFSAERPKGSFSTLEIQRTEQGDSAMYLCASSPPAGTGMDGYTFGSGTRLTVV.

The V and J genes are TRBV6-5 and TRBJ2-2; TRBD2 is a possible D gene (5 bases). The CDR3 runs to 14 residues. V was cut by 2 bases and J by 5 bases, with 9 bases left in between. Germline V lookup: CDR1 MNHEY, CDR2 SVGAGI. The CDR3 region has the DNA TGTGCCAGCAGTTACCGCCGAGGGACCGGGGAGCTGTTTTTT. This gives the protein CASSYRRGTGELFF.

The V call is TRBV7-2, the J call TRBJ2-2; 10 bases are a match to TRBD2. J lost 6 bases, V lost 4 bases, and 8 bases had no gene match. CDR3 length equals 16 residues. Looked up from germline, CDR1 is SGHTA and CDR2 is FQGNSA. CDR3 sequence: CASSSPKSGRAGELFF. As DNA, the CDR3 is TGTGCCAGCAGCTCCCCCAAAAGCGGGAGGGCCGGGGAGCTGTTTTTT.

This clone was picked up one time. The chain employs TRBV27 and TRBJ2-3, with D possibly matching TRBD1 (6 bases). Trimming removed 5 bases at V and 0 bases at J, with 15 bases between. Germline CDR1 reads MNHEY; CDR2 reads SMNVEV (reference sequence). The CDR3 length is 16 residues. For the CDR3, the DNA is TGTGCCAGCAGTACCCTAGGGGGTCCTAGCACAGATACGCAGTATTTT. Translated, it gives CASSTLGGPSTDTQYF.

The chain uses TRBV28 and TRBJ1-1, with D hard to call. Trimming removed 7 bases at V and 0 bases at J, with 9 bases between. Germline CDR1 reads MDHEN; CDR2 reads SYDVKM. This CDR3 contains 13 residues. The CDR3 spells CASTADMNTEAFF. CDR3 nucleotides: TGTGCCAGCACCGCCGATATGAACACTGAAGCTTTCTTT.

The rearrangement links TRBV28 to TRBJ2-5; either TRBD1 or TRBD2 may supply D (7 bases each). Per germline, CDR1 MDHEN and CDR2 SYDVKM. The V gene lost 6 bases and the J gene lost 1 base, with 18 bases spanning the gap. The CDR3 covers 16 residues. The CDR3 DNA reads as TGTGCCAGCAGCCGGGTTCAGGGGGGGATCCAAGAGACCCAGTACTTC. Translation: CASSRVQGGIQETQYF.

V gene TRBV6-5 combines with J gene TRBJ2-1, with 14 bases matching TRBD2. Germline V gene data show CDR1 as MNHEY and CDR2 as SVGAGI. V was clipped by 4 bases and J by 9 bases; unmatched bases: 8. The CDR3 runs to 16 residues. CDR3 region: CASSSPTSGRAGEQFF. The CDR3 nucleotides read TGTGCCAGCAGTTCCCCGACTAGCGGGAGGGCCGGTGAGCAGTTCTTC.

In the case of this clone: This CDR3 is also generated by other DNA sequences in the sample. The CDR3 nucleotides are TGTGCCAGCAGTTTAACAGGGGGCATATACGAGCAGTACTTC. Protein: CASSLTGGIYEQYF. The chain couples TRBV27 to TRBJ2-7; 9 bases match TRBD1. The V and J ends lost 2 bases and 4 bases, in that order; junction bases with no gene match: 3. Germline V CDR1 and CDR2: MNHEY, SMNVEV (reference sequence). The CDR3 length is 14 residues.

The rearrangement joins TRBV29-1 to TRBJ2-3; TRBD2 agrees at 10 bases. CDR3 size: 15 residues. From germline, CDR1 is SQVTM and CDR2 ANQGSEA. Germline trimming cut 2 bases from V and 5 bases from J; bases unmatched to any gene: 7. The CDR3 DNA reads TGCAGCGTTGAATTGGAGCGGGAGGGTGTAGATACGCAGTATTTT. As protein: CSVELEREGVDTQYF.

The chain carries TRBV13 and TRBJ2-7; 9 positions agree with TRBD2. The CDR3 is made up of 16 amino acids. Germline V gene data show CDR1 as PRHDT and CDR2 as FYEKMQ (reference sequence). The V gene end was trimmed by 5 bases and the J gene end by 1 base; junction bases not matched to a gene: 9. The CDR3 reads CASSQDSGSTSYEQYF. DNA for the CDR3: TGTGCCAGCAGCCAAGATAGCGGGAGTACGTCCTACGAGCAGTACTTC.

The chain has TRBV28 and TRBJ1-4; TRBD1 matches 8 bases. The junction had 12 bases not matched to a gene; V was cut back by 8 bases and J by 7 bases. Germline loops: CDR1 MDHEN, CDR2 SYDVKM. The CDR3 runs 15 residues. The CDR3 bases are TGTGCCAGCTCCTACGGGACAGGCGGTGGTGAAAAACTGTTTTTT. It translates to CASSYGTGGGEKLFF.

The chain couples TRBV27 to TRBJ1-1; maybe TRBD1 (5 bases). V gave up 8 bases and J gave up 3 bases, with 19 bases separating them. CDR1 is MNHEY, CDR2 SMNVEV, per germline (reference sequence). The CDR3 runs 15 residues. Here the CDR3 DNA reads TGTGCCAGCCAAACGTTATGGGGCCAGGACACTGAAGCTTTCTTT. As protein: CASQTLWGQDTEAFF.

The chain joins TRBV19 to TRBJ2-3; D is undetermined. This CDR3 comprises 15 residues. The germline V and J ends were trimmed by 3 bases and 0 bases, with 10 bases remaining between them. Germline CDR1 and CDR2: LNHDA and SQIVND (reference sequence). The CDR3 DNA reads TGTGCCAGTAGTATCGAGCTGTCTAGCACAGATACGCAGTATTTT. It codes for CASSIELSSTDTQYF.

The chain joins TRBV5-6 to TRBJ2-5, with a tentative D call TRBD2 (6 bases). The CDR3 is made up of 16 amino acids. The V gene's germline CDR1 is SGHDT and CDR2 YYEEEE. V was shortened by 3 bases and J by 3 bases, with 18 bases between the two germline ends. The DNA of the CDR3 is TGTGCCAGCAGCTGGGGTGGAGGGTTCGACAAAGAGACCCAGTACTTC. It specifies CASSWGGGFDKETQYF.

The J gene is TRBJ2-1, the V gene TRBV10-1; perhaps D is TRBD1 or TRBD2 (5 bases each). Germline CDR1 is WNHNN and CDR2 is SYGVQD (reference sequence). V lost 3 bases and J lost 4, with 16 bases in between. This CDR3 comprises 16 residues. CDR3 region: CASSDHRDPGYNEQFF. As DNA, the CDR3 is TGCGCCAGCAGTGACCACCGGGACCCCGGGTACAATGAGCAGTTCTTC.

The chain recombines TRBV11-2 with TRBJ2-1; 7 bases line up with TRBD1. CDR3 size: 15 residues. With 5 bases clipped from V and 0 bases from J, the junction kept 4 bases outside the gene matches. Germline CDR1 and CDR2: SGHAT and FQNNGV. CDR3 nucleotide sequence: TGTGCCAGCAGCCCCCCAGGGGGCTCCTACAATGAGCAGTTCTTC. Encoded protein: CASSPPGGSYNEQFF.